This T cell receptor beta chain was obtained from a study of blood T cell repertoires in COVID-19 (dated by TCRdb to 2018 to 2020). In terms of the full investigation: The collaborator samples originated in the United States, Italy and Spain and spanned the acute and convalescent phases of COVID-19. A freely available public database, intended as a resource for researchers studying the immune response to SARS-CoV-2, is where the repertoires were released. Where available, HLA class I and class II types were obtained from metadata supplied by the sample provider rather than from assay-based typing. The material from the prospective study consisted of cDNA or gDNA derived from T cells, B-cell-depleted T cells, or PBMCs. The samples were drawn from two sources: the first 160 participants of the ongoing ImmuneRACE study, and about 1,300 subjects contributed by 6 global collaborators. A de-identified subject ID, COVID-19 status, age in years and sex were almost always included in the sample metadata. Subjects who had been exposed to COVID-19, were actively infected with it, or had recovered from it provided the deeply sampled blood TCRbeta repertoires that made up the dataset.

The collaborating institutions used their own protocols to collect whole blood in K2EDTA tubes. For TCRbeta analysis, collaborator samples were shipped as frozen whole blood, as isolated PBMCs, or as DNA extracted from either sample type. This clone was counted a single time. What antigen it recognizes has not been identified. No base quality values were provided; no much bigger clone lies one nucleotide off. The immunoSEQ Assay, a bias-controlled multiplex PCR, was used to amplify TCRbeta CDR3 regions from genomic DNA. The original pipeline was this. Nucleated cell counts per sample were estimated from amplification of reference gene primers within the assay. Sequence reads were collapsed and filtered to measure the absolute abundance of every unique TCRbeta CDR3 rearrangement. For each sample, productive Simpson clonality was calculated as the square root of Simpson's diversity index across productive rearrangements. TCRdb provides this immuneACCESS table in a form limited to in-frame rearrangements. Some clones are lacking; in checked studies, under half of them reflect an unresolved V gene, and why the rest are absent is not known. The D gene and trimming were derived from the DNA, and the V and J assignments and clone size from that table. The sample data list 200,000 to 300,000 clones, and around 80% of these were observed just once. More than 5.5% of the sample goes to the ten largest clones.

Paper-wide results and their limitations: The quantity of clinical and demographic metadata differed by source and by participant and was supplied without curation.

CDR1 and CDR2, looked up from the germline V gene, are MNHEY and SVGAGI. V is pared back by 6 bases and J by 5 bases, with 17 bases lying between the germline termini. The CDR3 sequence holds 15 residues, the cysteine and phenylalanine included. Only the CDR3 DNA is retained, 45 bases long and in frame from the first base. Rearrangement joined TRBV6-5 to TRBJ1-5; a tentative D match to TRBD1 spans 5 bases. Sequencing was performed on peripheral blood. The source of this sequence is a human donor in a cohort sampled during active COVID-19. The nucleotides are TGTGCCAGCAGGGCCTTAAGGGGCCGGCATCAGCCCCAGCATTTT. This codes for CASRALRGRHQPQHF.